This T cell receptor beta chain was identified in a study of cytomegalovirus exposure and HLA in healthy donors. The germline V gene has CDR1 KGHSH and CDR2 LQKENI. J was trimmed by 5 bases and V by 6 bases; bases with no gene match: 9. CDR3 length: 15 residues. The PCR ran on 60 Vbeta and 13 Jbeta primers. Here immunoSEQ multiplex PCR was the method, and the copy in TCRdb shows in-frame clones only, minus some. The sample consists of fewer than 120,000 clones, about 90% of them appearing once. The sequenced sample consisted of PBMCs. The chain uses TRBV18 and TRBJ2-7, with 11 bases identical to TRBD1. The clonotype comes from a man aged 40-49 years in good health and CMV-seronegative. Here the CDR3 reads CASSLGTGGLNEQYF. The CDR3 DNA follows: TGTGCCAGCTCCCTCGGGACAGGGGGTCTCAACGAGCAGTACTTC.